The 2 T cell receptor beta chains in this list originate from one sample, sequenced in a study of blood T cell repertoires in COVID-19. Some clones are missing from TCRdb's copy, which holds only in-frame ones; the method was immunoSEQ multiplex PCR. The sample lists roughly 170,000 clones; roughly four fifths were seen once. The sequencing input was PBMCs or T cells enriched from blood (not recorded which). The receptors were gathered from a man aged 45-60 years who had recovered from COVID-19.

The chain recombines TRBV7-9 with TRBJ2-2; D unclear. Germline CDR1 and CDR2: SEHNR and FQNEAQ (reference sequence). Trimming took 3 bases from V and 5 from J, leaving 7 bases between them. This CDR3 is built from 13 residues. CDR3 nucleotide sequence: TGTGCCAGCAGCTTTAGTTCGACCGGGGAGCTGTTTTTT. Its protein product is CASSFSSTGELFF.

Worth noting for this clone: The same CDR3 can be traced to other DNA sequences in this sample. The rearrangement joins TRBV24-1 to TRBJ1-2; no definite D call. There are 11 residues in the CDR3. V lost 5 bases to trimming and J lost 4 bases, with 4 bases between them. The germline gives CDR1 KGHDR, CDR2 SFDVKD. CDR3 nucleotide sequence: TGTGCCACCAGTGGCGGCTATGGCTACACCTTC. Translation: CATSGGYGYTF.